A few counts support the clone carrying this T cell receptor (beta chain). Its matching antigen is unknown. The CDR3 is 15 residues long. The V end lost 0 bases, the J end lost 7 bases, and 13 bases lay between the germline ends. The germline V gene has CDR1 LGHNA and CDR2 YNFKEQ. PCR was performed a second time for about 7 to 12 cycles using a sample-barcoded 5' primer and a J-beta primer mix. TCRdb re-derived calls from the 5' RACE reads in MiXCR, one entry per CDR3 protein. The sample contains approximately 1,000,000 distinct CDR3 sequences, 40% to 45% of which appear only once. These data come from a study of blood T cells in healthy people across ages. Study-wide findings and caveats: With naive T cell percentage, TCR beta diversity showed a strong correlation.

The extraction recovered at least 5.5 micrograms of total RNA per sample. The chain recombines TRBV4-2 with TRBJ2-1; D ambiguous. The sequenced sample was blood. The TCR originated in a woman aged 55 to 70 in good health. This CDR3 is CASSQEDLLSNEQFF. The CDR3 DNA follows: TGTGCCAGCAGCCAAGAAGACCTCTTGAGTAATGAGCAGTTCTTC.